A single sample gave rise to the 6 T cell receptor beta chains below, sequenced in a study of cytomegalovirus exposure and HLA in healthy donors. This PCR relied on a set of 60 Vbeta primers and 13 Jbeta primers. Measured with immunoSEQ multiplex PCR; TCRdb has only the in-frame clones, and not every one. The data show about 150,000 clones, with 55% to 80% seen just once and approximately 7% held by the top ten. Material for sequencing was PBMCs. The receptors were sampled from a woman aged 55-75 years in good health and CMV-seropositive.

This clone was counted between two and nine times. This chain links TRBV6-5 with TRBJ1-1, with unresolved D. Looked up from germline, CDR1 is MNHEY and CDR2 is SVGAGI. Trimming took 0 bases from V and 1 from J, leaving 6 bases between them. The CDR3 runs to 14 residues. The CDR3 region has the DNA TGTGCCAGCAGTTACTCGGCAGAGAACACTGAAGCTTTCTTT. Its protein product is CASSYSAENTEAFF.

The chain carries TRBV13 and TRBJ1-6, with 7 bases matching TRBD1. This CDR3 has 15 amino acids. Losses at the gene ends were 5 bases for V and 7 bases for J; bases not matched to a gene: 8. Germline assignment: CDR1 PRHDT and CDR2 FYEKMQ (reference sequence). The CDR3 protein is CASSPRQGNNSPLHF. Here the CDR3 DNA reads TGTGCCAGCAGCCCGAGACAGGGCAACAATTCACCCCTCCACTTT.

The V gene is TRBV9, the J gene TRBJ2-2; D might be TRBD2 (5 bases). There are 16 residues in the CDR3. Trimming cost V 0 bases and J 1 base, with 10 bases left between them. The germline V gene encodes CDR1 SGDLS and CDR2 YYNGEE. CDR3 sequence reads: CASSVGGSENTGELFF. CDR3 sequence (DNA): TGTGCCAGCAGCGTAGGAGGTAGCGAGAACACCGGGGAGCTGTTTTTT.

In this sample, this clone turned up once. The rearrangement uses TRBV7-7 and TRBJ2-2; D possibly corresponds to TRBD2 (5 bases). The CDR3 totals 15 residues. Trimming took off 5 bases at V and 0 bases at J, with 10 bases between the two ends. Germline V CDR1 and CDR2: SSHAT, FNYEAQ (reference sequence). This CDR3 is CASSRGLSNTGELFF. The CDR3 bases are TGTGCCAGCAGCCGAGGACTTTCGAACACCGGGGAGCTGTTTTTT.

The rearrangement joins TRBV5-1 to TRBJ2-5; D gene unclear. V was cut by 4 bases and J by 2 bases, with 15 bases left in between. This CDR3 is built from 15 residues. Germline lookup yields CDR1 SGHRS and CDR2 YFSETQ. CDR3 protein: CASSAMSSSQETQYF. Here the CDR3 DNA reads TGCGCCAGCAGCGCGATGTCCTCCTCACAAGAGACCCAGTACTTC.

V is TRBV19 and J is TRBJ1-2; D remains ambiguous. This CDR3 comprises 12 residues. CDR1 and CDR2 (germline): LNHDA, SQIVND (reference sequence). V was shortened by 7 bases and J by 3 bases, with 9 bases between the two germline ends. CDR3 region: CASTADDYGYTF. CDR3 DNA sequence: TGTGCCAGTACAGCGGATGACTATGGCTACACCTTC. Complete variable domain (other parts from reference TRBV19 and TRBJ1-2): DGGITQSPKYLFRKEGQNVTLSCEQNLNHDAMYWYRQDPGQGLRLIYYSQIVNDFQKGDIAEGYSVSREKKESFPLTVTSAQKNPTAFYLCASTADDYGYTFGSGTRLTVV.